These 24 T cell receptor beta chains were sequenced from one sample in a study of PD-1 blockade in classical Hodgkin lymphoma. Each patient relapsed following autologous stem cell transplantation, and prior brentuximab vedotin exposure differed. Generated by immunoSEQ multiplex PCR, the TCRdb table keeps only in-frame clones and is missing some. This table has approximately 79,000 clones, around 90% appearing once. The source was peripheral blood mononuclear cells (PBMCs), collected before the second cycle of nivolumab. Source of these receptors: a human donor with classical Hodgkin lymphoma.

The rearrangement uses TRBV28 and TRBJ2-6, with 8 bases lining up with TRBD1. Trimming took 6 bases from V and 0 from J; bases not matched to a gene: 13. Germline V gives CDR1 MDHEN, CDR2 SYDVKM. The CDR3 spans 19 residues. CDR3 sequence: CASRDTPGQDYSGANVLTF. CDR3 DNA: TGTGCCAGCAGAGACACCCCGGGACAGGATTACTCTGGGGCCAACGTCCTGACTTTC.

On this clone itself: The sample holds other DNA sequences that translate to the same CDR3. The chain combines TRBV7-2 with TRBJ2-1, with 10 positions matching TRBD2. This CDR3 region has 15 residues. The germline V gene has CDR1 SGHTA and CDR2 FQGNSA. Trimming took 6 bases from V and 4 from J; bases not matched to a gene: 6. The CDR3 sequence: CASSLAGAPYNEQFF. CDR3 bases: TGTGCCAGCAGTCTAGCGGGAGCCCCATACAATGAGCAGTTCTTC.

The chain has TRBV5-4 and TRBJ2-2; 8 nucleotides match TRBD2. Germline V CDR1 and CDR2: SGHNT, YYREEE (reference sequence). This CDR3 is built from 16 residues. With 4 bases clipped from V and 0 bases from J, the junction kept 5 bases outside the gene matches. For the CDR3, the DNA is TGTGCCAGCAGCGGAACTAGCGGCACGAACACCGGGGAGCTGTTTTTT. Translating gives CASSGTSGTNTGELFF.

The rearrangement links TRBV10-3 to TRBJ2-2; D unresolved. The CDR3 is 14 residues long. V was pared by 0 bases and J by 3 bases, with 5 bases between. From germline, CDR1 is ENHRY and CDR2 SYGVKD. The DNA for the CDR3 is TGTGCCATCAGTGAGTCGATGGACACCGGGGAGCTGTTTTTT. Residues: CAISESMDTGELFF.

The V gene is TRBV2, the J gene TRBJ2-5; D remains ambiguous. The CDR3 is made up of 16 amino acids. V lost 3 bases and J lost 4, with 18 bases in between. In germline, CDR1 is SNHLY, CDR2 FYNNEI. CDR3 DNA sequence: TGTGCCAGCAGTGAGTGGGAACGGGCCTTCAGAGAGACCCAGTACTTC. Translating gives CASSEWERAFRETQYF.

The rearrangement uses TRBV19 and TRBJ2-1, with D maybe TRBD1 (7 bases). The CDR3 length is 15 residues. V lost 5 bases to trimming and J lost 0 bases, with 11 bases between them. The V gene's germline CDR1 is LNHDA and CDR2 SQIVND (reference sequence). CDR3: CASSPGDSSYNEQFF. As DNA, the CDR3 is TGTGCCAGTAGTCCGGGGGACAGCTCCTACAATGAGCAGTTCTTC.

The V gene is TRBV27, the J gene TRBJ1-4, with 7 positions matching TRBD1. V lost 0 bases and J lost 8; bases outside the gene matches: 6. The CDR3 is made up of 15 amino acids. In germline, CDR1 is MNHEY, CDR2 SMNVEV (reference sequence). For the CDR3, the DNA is TGTGCCAGCAGTTTATCGAACAGGGGTGACGAAAAACTGTTTTTT. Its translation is CASSLSNRGDEKLFF.

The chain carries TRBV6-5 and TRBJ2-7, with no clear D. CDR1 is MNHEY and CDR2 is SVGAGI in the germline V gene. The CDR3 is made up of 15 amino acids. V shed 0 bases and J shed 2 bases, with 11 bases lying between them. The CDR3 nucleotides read TGTGCCAGCAGTTACTCGATTGCTTCCCCCTACGAGCAGTACTTC. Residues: CASSYSIASPYEQYF.

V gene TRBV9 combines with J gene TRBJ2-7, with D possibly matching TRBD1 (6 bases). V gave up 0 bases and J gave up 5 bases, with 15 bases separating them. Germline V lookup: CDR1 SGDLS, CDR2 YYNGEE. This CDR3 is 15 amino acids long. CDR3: CASSVAGRGGHEQYF. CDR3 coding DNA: TGTGCCAGCAGCGTAGCGGGGCGTGGGGGCCACGAGCAGTACTTC.

CDR3 nucleotide sequence: TGTGCCTGGAGTGTACGGGGAAGCTATGGCTACACCTTC. Encoded protein: CAWSVRGSYGYTF. The gene calls are TRBV30 and TRBJ1-2; D gene ambiguous. Trimming stripped 0 bases from V and 4 bases from J, with 9 bases between. Germline values: CDR1 GTSNPN, CDR2 SVGIG (reference sequence). The CDR3 extends over 13 amino acids.

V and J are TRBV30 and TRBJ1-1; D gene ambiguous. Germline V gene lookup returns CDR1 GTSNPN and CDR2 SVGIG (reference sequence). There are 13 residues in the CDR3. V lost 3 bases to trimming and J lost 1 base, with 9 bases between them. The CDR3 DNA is TGTGCCTGGAGGCTCCGGCGGAACACTGAAGCTTTCTTT. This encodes CAWRLRRNTEAFF.

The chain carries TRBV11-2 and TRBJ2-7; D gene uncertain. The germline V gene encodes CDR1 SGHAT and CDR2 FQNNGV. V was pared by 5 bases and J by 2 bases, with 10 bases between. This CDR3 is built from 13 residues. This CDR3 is CASSPGDPYEQYF. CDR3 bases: TGTGCCAGCAGCCCCGGCGACCCCTACGAGCAGTACTTC. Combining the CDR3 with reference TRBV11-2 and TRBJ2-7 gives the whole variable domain EAGVAQSPRYKIIEKRQSVAFWCNPISGHATLYWYQQILGQGPKLLIQFQNNGVVDDSQLPKDRFSAERLKGVDSTLKIQPAKLEDSAVYLCASSPGDPYEQYFGPGTRLTVT.

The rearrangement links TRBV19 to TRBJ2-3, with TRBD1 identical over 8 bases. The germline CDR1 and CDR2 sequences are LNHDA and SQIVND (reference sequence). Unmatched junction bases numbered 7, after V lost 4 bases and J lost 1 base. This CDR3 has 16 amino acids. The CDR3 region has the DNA TGTGCCAGTAGTAAGCTCGGGGACAGGCGCACAGATACGCAGTATTTT. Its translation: CASSKLGDRRTDTQYF.

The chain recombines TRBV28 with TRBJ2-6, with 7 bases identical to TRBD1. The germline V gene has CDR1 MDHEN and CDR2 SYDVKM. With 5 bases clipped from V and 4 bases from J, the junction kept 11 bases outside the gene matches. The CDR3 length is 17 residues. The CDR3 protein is CASSTGTVTSGANVLTF. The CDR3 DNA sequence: TGTGCCAGCAGTACTGGGACAGTTACCTCCGGGGCCAACGTCCTGACTTTC.

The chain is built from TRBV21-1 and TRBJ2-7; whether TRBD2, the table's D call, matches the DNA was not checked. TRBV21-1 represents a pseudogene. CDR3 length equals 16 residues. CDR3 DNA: TGTGCCAGCAGCCAGAAATCGGGTCTAAGCTCCTACGAGCAGTACTTC. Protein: CASSQKSGLSSYEQYF.

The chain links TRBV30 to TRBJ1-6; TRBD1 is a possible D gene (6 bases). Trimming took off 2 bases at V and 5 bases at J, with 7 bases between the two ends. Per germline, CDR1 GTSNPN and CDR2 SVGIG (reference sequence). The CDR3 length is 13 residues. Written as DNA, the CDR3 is TGTGCCTGGAGTAGGGGGGATAATTCACCCCTCCACTTT. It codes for CAWSRGDNSPLHF.

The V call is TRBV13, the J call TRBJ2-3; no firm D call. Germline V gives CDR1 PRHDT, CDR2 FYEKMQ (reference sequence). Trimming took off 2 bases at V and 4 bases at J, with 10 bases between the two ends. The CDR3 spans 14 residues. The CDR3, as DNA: TGTGCCAGCAGCTTAAGGGCGGTCGCAGATACGCAGTATTTT. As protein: CASSLRAVADTQYF.

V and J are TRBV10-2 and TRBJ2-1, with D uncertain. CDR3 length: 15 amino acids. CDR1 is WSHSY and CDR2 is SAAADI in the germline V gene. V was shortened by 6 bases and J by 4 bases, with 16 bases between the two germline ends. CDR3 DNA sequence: TGCGCCAGCAGACCCCATACAGACGGATACAATGAGCAGTTCTTC. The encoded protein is CASRPHTDGYNEQFF.

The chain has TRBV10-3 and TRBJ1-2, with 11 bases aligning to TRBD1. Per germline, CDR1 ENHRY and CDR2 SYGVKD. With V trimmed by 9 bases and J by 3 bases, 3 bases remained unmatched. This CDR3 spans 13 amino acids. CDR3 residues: CAIRTGGDYGYTF. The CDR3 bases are TGTGCCATACGGACAGGGGGCGACTATGGCTACACCTTC.

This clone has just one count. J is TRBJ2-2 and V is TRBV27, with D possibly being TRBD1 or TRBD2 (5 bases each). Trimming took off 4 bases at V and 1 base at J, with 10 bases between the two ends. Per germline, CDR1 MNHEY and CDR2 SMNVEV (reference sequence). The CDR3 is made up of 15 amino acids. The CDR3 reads CASSYGTLNTGELFF. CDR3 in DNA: TGTGCCAGCAGTTACGGGACCCTGAACACCGGGGAGCTGTTTTTT.

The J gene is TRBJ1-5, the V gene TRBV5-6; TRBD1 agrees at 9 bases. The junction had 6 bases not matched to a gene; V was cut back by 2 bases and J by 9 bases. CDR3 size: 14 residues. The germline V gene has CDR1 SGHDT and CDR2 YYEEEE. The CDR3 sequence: CASSFGTGLRPQHF. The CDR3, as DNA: TGTGCCAGCAGCTTCGGGACAGGGCTGCGGCCCCAGCATTTT.

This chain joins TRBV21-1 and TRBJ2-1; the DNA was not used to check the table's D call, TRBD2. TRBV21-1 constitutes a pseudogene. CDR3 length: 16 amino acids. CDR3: CASSKGWLANTNEQFF. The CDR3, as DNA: TGTGCCAGCAGCAAAGGGTGGCTAGCAAATACCAATGAGCAGTTCTTC.

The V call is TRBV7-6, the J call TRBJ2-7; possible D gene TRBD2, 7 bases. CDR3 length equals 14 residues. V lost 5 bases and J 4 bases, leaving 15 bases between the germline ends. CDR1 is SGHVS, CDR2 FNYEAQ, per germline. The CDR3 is CASSVGGLAYEQYF. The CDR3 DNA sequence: TGTGCCAGCAGCGTCGGGGGGCTAGCTTACGAGCAGTACTTC.

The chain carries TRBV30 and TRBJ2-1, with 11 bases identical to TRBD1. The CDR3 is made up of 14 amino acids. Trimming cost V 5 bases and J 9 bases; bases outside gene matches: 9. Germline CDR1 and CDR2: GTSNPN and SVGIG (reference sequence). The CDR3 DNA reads TGTGCCTGGCAAGGACAGGGGGCTTGGGGTGAGCAGTTCTTC. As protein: CAWQGQGAWGEQFF.